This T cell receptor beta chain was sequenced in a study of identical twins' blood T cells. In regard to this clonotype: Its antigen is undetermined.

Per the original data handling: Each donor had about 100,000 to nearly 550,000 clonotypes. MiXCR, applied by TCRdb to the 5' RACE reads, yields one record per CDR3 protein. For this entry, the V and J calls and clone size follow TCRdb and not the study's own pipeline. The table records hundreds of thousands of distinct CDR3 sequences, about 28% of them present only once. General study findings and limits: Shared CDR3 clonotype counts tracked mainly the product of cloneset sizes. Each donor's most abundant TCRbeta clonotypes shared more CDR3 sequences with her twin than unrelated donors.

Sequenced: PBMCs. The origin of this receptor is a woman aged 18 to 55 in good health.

The CDR3 spells CSVSRQGANYGYTF. The CDR3 DNA reads TGCAGCGTCAGTCGACAGGGGGCTAACTATGGCTACACCTTC. The J gene is TRBJ1-2, the V gene TRBV29-1, with 9 bases that match TRBD1. Trimming at V came to 6 bases and at J to 0 bases, leaving 5 bases not matched to a gene. Germline V CDR1 and CDR2: SQVTM, ANQGSEA. This CDR3 spans 14 amino acids. Using reference TRBV29-1 and TRBJ1-2 for the parts outside the CDR3, the full variable domain is SAVISQKPSRDICQRGTSLTIQCQVDSQVTMMFWYRQQPGQSLTLIATANQGSEATYESGFVIDKFPISRPNLTFSTLTVSNMSPEDSSIYLCSVSRQGANYGYTFGSGTRLTVV.